Listed below are T cell receptor beta chains from one sample, sequenced in a study of beta chain features in type 1 diabetes. TCRdb's table, derived via immunoSEQ multiplex PCR, lists solely in-frame clones and lacks some. Of 810,000 or so clones in the sample, 15% to 20% were seen once. The sample taken for sequencing was naive CD4+ T cells from blood. Source of these receptors: a woman between 18 and 30 years old in good health. The CDR3 runs from the conserved cysteine through the conserved F or W. D genes are given only for firm matches. The listing skips clone size in some rows; elsewhere it reads once, few, many or a size class.

J gene,V gene,D gene,clone size,CDR3 DNA,CDR3 protein
TRBJ2-3,TRBV10-3,.,few,TGTGCCATCAGCCCCCTTGCTGGAGGAACAGATACGCAGTATTTT,CAISPLAGGTDTQYF
TRBJ2-7,TRBV4-3,TRBD1,few,TGCGCCAGCAGCCAAGATCTCCAGGGGGCGAGCGAGCAGTACTTC,CASSQDLQGASEQYF
TRBJ1-2,TRBV5-4,.,few,TGTGCCAGCAGCTTGGTCTCCCCCTATGGCTACACCTTC,CASSLVSPYGYTF
TRBJ2-3,TRBV5-6,TRBD1,few,TGTGCCAGCAGCTGGAAAGTACAGGGGGCTACAGATACGCAGTATTTT,CASSWKVQGATDTQYF
TRBJ1-5,TRBV7-9,.,.,TGTGCCAGCAGCTTAAACAGTCAGCCCCAGCATTTT,CASSLNSQPQHF
TRBJ2-7,TRBV5-1,.,.,TGCGCCAGCAGCTTTGGGCGGAGTCGAGGGTACGAGCAGTACTTC,CASSFGRSRGYEQYF
TRBJ2-3,TRBV4-3,TRBD2,.,TGCGCCAGCAGCCGAGGGACTAGCGGGGATACGCAGTATTTT,CASSRGTSGDTQYF
TRBJ1-5,TRBV28,TRBD1,.,TGTGCCAGCAGTTTACGCAACACAGGGGCGAATCAGCCCCAGCATTTT,CASSLRNTGANQPQHF
TRBJ1-5,TRBV18,TRBD1,few,TGTGCCAGCTCACCAGGACAGGGAGAGCATCAGCCCCAGCATTTT,CASSPGQGEHQPQHF
TRBJ2-7,TRBV5-8,.,few,TGTGCCAGCAGCTGGGGACTCGGCTCCTACGAGCAGTACTTC,CASSWGLGSYEQYF
TRBJ2-5,TRBV5-4,.,.,TGTGCCAGCAGCTTGGAGAGGCAAGAGACCCAGTACTTC,CASSLERQETQYF
TRBJ2-1,TRBV7-3,TRBD2,.,TGTGCCAGCAGCTTAGGGGCTAGCGGGAGTCGCGAGCAGTTCTTC,CASSLGASGSREQFF
TRBJ1-3,TRBV7-9,.,few,TGTGCCAGCACCCTCGGGACTGCCCTACACACCATATATTTT,CASTLGTALHTIYF
TRBJ2-2,TRBV5-4,TRBD1,.,TGTGCCAGCAGCCTACCGGGACAGGGCGGAACCGGGGAGCTGTTTTTT,CASSLPGQGGTGELFF
TRBJ1-5,TRBV7-6,.,.,TGTGCCAGCAGCCCCCGTGTCGGGGGACGTCAGCCCCAGCATTTT,CASSPRVGGRQPQHF
TRBJ2-3,TRBV19,.,few,TGTGCCAGTAGTATTTTCGGTCGGGCAGGATCCGCAGATACGCAGTATTTT,CASSIFGRAGSADTQYF
TRBJ1-2,TRBV10-3,.,.,TGTGCCAGCAGTGACCTCTATGGCTACACCTTC,CASSDLYGYTF
TRBJ2-1,TRBV4-2,.,few,TGTGCCAGCAGTTTCCTGGAGGGGAATGAGCAGTTCTTC,CASSFLEGNEQFF
TRBJ2-7,TRBV7-9,TRBD2,.,TGTGCCAGCAGCTTAGCACGCACCGGGACTAGCGGGCACTACGAGCAGTACTTC,CASSLARTGTSGHYEQYF
TRBJ2-6,TRBV4-2,.,.,TGTGCCAGCAGCGAAAGGGACTCTGGGGCCAACGTCCTGACTTTC,CASSERDSGANVLTF
TRBJ2-2,TRBV19,.,.,TGTGCCAGTAGTATAGACCCCCGGATGAACACCGGGGAGCTGTTTTTT,CASSIDPRMNTGELFF
TRBJ1-5,TRBV2,TRBD1,.,TGTGCCAGCAGTCCTCAGACAGGGGGCAATCAGCCCCAGCATTTT,CASSPQTGGNQPQHF
TRBJ2-5,TRBV23-1,TRBD2,few,TGCGCCAGCAGTCAATCCCGCGGGGGGGGACCCCAAGAGACCCAGTACTTC,CASSQSRGGGPQETQYF
TRBJ1-1,TRBV29-1,TRBD1,few,TGCAGCGCCGGGGACAGGAGCGGGACTGAAGCTTTCTTT,CSAGDRSGTEAFF
TRBJ1-4,TRBV6-5,.,few,TGTGCCAGCAGCCAATCCGGGACCCGAGGTGAAAAACTGTTTTTT,CASSQSGTRGEKLFF
TRBJ2-7,TRBV15,TRBD1,once,TGTGCCACCAGCAGTAAACCGGGACAGGGGTCCTACGAGCAGTACTTC,CATSSKPGQGSYEQYF
TRBJ2-1,TRBV9,TRBD2,few,TGTGCCAGCAGCGAAGACCCTAGCGGACACTACAATGAGCAGTTCTTC,CASSEDPSGHYNEQFF
TRBJ2-5,TRBV7-2,.,few,TGTGCCAGCAGCTCGCTTTCTGTTCCAGAGACCCAGTACTTC,CASSSLSVPETQYF
TRBJ2-7,TRBV2,.,few,TGTGCCAGCAAAGGGGACTCCTACGAGCAGTACTTC,CASKGDSYEQYF
TRBJ2-5,TRBV4-2,.,.,TGTGCCAGCAGCCAAGGGAAGTTTGGTCAAGAGACCCAGTACTTC,CASSQGKFGQETQYF
TRBJ2-3,TRBV6-5,.,few,TGTGCCAGCAGTTACTCTAAAGCTAGCACAGATACGCAGTATTTT,CASSYSKASTDTQYF
TRBJ2-7,TRBV2,TRBD1,.,TGTGCCAGCAGTCGCCCCCCAAGGACAGGGTCCAGGTACGAGCAGTACTTC,CASSRPPRTGSRYEQYF
TRBJ2-2,TRBV10-3,TRBD1,.,TGTGCCATCAGGACCGGGACAGAGGACACCGGGGAGCTGTTTTTT,CAIRTGTEDTGELFF
TRBJ2-1,TRBV28,.,.,TGTGCCAGCAGTGGAGCCGGGGCAGGGGATTGGGATGAGCAGTTCTTC,CASSGAGAGDWDEQFF
TRBJ1-5,TRBV28,TRBD1,.,TGTGCCAGCAGTACAGGGGAGGGTGTCCAGCCCCAGCATTTT,CASSTGEGVQPQHF
TRBJ2-5,TRBV19,.,.,TGTGCCAGTAGCACAAAAGAGACCCAGTACTTC,CASSTKETQYF
TRBJ2-2,TRBV5-1,TRBD2,few,TGCGCCAGCGCCCCACTAGCGGTAGTAAACACCGGGGAGCTGTTTTTT,CASAPLAVVNTGELFF
TRBJ2-7,TRBV7-9,.,.,TGTGCCAGCAGCTTATTAGGGTACGGCTACGAGCAGTACTTC,CASSLLGYGYEQYF
TRBJ2-7,TRBV18,.,.,TGTGCCAGCTCCCTATCACCCGGCTCCGTATCCTACGAGCAGTACTTC,CASSLSPGSVSYEQYF
TRBJ2-3,TRBV6-1,TRBD1,.,TGTGCCAGCAGTCGACTCCGGGACAGTACGCAGTATTTT,CASSRLRDSTQYF
TRBJ2-2,TRBV7-3,.,.,TGTGCCAGCAGCCCGCAGGGCTCGGGGGAGCTGTTTTTT,CASSPQGSGELFF
TRBJ2-1,TRBV14,TRBD2,.,TGTGCCAGCAGCCAAGGGGCTAAGCGGGGGAGCTCCTACAATGAGCAGTTCTTC,CASSQGAKRGSSYNEQFF
TRBJ2-1,TRBV7-9,TRBD2,.,TGTGCCAGCAGCCCCGGGACTAGCGGGTTACATGAGCAGTTCTTC,CASSPGTSGLHEQFF
TRBJ2-4,TRBV19,.,.,TGTGCCAGTAGTATCACCCCGGCTGGCGGCGGGAAAAACATTCAGTACTTC,CASSITPAGGGKNIQYF
TRBJ1-1,TRBV11-2,.,.,TGTGCCAGCAGCTTATTTGGTCTACCTGAAGCTTTCTTT,CASSLFGLPEAFF
TRBJ2-2,TRBV10-3,.,many,TGTGCCATCAGTGGTGACCCCGGGGAGCTGTTTTTT,CAISGDPGELFF
TRBJ2-7,TRBV7-8,TRBD2,.,TGTGCCAGCAGCATTACTAGCGGTACGACCTACGAGCAGTACTTC,CASSITSGTTYEQYF